A few counts support the clone carrying this T cell receptor (beta chain). With a J-beta primer mix and a sample-barcoded 5' primer, a second PCR ran about 6 to 11 cycles. MiXCR was run by TCRdb on the 5' RACE reads, yielding one entry per CDR3 protein. The data show around 1,600,000 distinct CDR3 sequences, approximately 43% seen once. These data come from a study of blood T cells in healthy people across ages. Healthy individuals of Caucasian origin from Russia, aged about 6 to 95, served as donors. CDR1 and CDR2 (germline): MGHRA, YSYEKL. V lost 1 base to trimming and J lost 0 bases, with 13 bases between them. The length of the CDR3 is 17 residues.

J is TRBJ1-3 and V is TRBV4-1; D not certain. The sequencing sample was made of blood. This sequence was found in a woman in her late teens or twenties in good health. The CDR3 DNA reads as TGCGCCAGCAGCCAAGGGGTGGCAAGCAACTCTGGAAACACCATATATTTT. Residues: CASSQGVASNSGNTIYF.